The 21 T cell receptor beta chains reported below all come from one sample, sequenced in a study of T cells in Graves' hyperthyroidism and ophthalmopathy. Authors of the study amplified TCR beta CDR3 regions from RNA transcripts. TCR CDR3 underwent first-round RT-PCR with the HTBI primer set. In TCRdb, the multiplex PCR reads were re-called with MiXCR into one record per CDR3 protein. The sample has roughly 240,000 distinct CDR3 sequences, more than 20% seen once; the top ten hold around 32%. Sequenced material: blood. These receptors originate from a middle-aged woman with Graves' ophthalmopathy.

This clonotype was recorded at least ten times. A read error may account for a junction end that differs from germline. The chain has TRBV7-8 and TRBJ1-2; possibly TRBD1 for D (5 bases). Germline CDR1 SGHVS, CDR2 FQNEAQ. CDR3 size: 13 residues. The CDR3 is CANSLSQGAGYTF. CDR3 nucleotides: TGTGCCAACAGCTTGAGTCAAGGGGCTGGCTACACCTTC.

This clonotype showed up many times. This rearrangement joins TRBV5-1 to TRBJ2-7; D ambiguous. The CDR3 is made up of 12 amino acids. V dropped 0 bases and J dropped 2 bases, with 3 bases sitting between them. The germline CDR1 and CDR2 sequences are SGHRS and YFSETQ. CDR3 bases: TGCGCCAGCAGCTTGGGGGCCTACGAGCAGTACTTC. It codes for CASSLGAYEQYF.

Only a few counts were recorded for this clonotype. The gene calls are TRBV28 and TRBJ1-1, with D possibly being TRBD1 (5 bases). CDR3 size: 12 residues. Trimming took off 9 bases at V and 4 bases at J, with 12 bases between the two ends. Germline V lookup: CDR1 MDHEN, CDR2 SYDVKM. The CDR3 loop is CASVGGGTEAFF. The CDR3 DNA sequence: TGTGCCAGTGTTGGGGGTGGCACTGAAGCTTTCTTT.

The chain has TRBV6-1 and TRBJ2-7; possible D gene TRBD1, 5 bases. CDR3 size: 13 residues. V was pared by 6 bases and J by 7 bases, with 16 bases between. Per the germline V gene, CDR1 is MNHNS and CDR2 is SASEGT. Here the CDR3 reads CASRSRESREQYF. The DNA of the CDR3 is TGTGCCAGCAGGAGCAGGGAATCGAGGGAGCAGTACTTC.

The table lists this clonotype with a few counts. The DNA for the CDR3 is TGTGCCAGCAGCCGACAGGGTCGGAGTTCACCCCTCCACTTT. Residues: CASSRQGRSSPLHF. The gene calls are TRBV28 and TRBJ1-6, with TRBD1 matching over 7 bases. The CDR3 length is 14 residues. With V trimmed by 6 bases and J by 9 bases, 8 bases remained unmatched. The germline gives CDR1 MDHEN, CDR2 SYDVKM.

This chain joins TRBV20-1 and TRBJ2-7; D gene unclear. Trimming removed 4 bases at V and 3 bases at J, with 13 bases between. The CDR3 extends over 13 amino acids. Germline V gene data show CDR1 as DFQATT and CDR2 as SNEGSKA (reference sequence). CDR3 in DNA: TGCAGTGCTAAGTGGCCCAACGGCTACGAGCAGTACTTC. Encoded protein: CSAKWPNGYEQYF.

In this sample, this clonotype turned up many times. This chain connects TRBV6-2 or TRBV6-3 to TRBJ2-7, with 7 bases fitting TRBD1. The length of the CDR3 is 14 residues. The V segment lost 2 bases and the J segment 4 bases; nucleotides outside the gene matches: 5. CDR1 MNHEY and CDR2 SVGEGT come from the germline V gene. The CDR3: CASSYRDSPYEQYF. CDR3 coding DNA: TGTGCCAGCAGTTACCGGGACAGTCCTTACGAGCAGTACTTC.

This clonotype came up many times. This chain uses TRBV27 with TRBJ2-2; no clear D gene. From germline, CDR1 is MNHEY and CDR2 SMNVEV (reference sequence). The CDR3 sequence is 14 residues long. V lost 5 bases to trimming and J lost 1 base, with 8 bases between them. The CDR3 sequence is CASSLLVNTGELFF. Here the CDR3 DNA reads TGTGCCAGCAGTCTCCTAGTGAACACCGGGGAGCTGTTTTTT.

This clonotype was counted many times. The V and J genes are TRBV12-3 or TRBV12-4 and TRBJ2-7, with 10 bases identical to TRBD1. Losses at the gene ends were 3 bases for V and 3 bases for J; bases not matched to a gene: 5. The CDR3 contains 15 residues. Written as DNA, the CDR3 is TGTGCCAGCAGTTTTCAAGGGACAGGGGTCTACGAGCAGTACTTC. Its translation: CASSFQGTGVYEQYF.

The chain recombines TRBV12-3 or TRBV12-4 with TRBJ1-5, with D possibly matching TRBD1 (5 bases). The CDR3 runs 14 residues. V lost 4 bases, J lost 6 bases, and 13 bases lay in between. CDR3 sequence (DNA): TGTGCCAGCAGTTGGTCAGGGCTTGTTCAGCCCCAGCATTTT. It encodes CASSWSGLVQPQHF.

This clonotype has a count of ten or more. One junction end disagrees with the germline gene, perhaps due to a read error. The chain carries TRBV7-7 and TRBJ2-7; D remains ambiguous. CDR1 and CDR2 from the germline V gene are SSHAT and FNYEAQ (reference sequence). The CDR3 is 14 residues long. The CDR3 nucleotides read TGTGCTAGCAGCTTAGCAAAGGGATCCTACGAGCAGTACTTC. Protein: CASSLAKGSYEQYF. The whole variable domain, remainder taken from reference TRBV7-7 and TRBJ2-7, is GAGVSQSPRYKVTKRGQDVTLRCDPISSHATLYWYQQALGQGPEFLTYFNYEAQPDKSGLPSDRFSAERPEGSISTLTIQRTEQRDSAMYRCASSLAKGSYEQYFGPGTRLTVT.

This clonotype came up many times. In DNA, the CDR3 is TGTGCCAGCGGGGCGGGAGGTCTGACCGGGGAGCTGTTTTTT. It yields the protein CASGAGGLTGELFF. This chain links TRBV28 with TRBJ2-2; 8 positions match TRBD2. There are 14 residues in the CDR3. With V trimmed by 8 bases and J by 5 bases, 7 bases remained unmatched. CDR1 and CDR2 (germline): MDHEN, SYDVKM.

A note on this clonotype: Relative to the germline gene, one junction end is altered; a read error may explain this. The J gene is TRBJ2-5, the V gene TRBV24-1, with D perhaps assigned TRBD1 or TRBD2 (7 bases each). Germline lookup yields CDR1 KGHDR and CDR2 SFDVKD. The CDR3 is made up of 15 amino acids. The CDR3 is CASSYSRGGQETQYF. The CDR3 region has the DNA TGTGCCAGCAGTTACTCCAGGGGGGGACAAGAGACCCAGTACTTC.

The table lists this clonotype with a few counts. This chain connects TRBV6-2 or TRBV6-3 to TRBJ1-1; TRBD1 is a possible D gene (6 bases). The CDR3 runs to 14 residues. CDR1 MNHEY and CDR2 SVGEGT come from the germline V gene. Trimming left V 7 bases short and J 1 base short, with 13 bases between. This chain's CDR3 is CASMGGARNTEAFF. The CDR3 DNA reads TGTGCCAGCATGGGGGGGGCGAGGAACACTGAAGCTTTCTTT.

This clonotype was found many times. V and J are TRBV11-2 and TRBJ2-7; no clear D gene. V gave up 5 bases and J gave up 0 bases, with 11 bases separating them. CDR3 length equals 14 residues. Germline CDR1 is SGHAT and CDR2 is FQNNGV. CDR3 residues: CASSVLGSSYEQYF. CDR3 nucleotides: TGTGCCAGCAGCGTCTTGGGCAGCTCCTACGAGCAGTACTTC.

This clonotype was observed at least ten times. The rearrangement links TRBV12-3 or TRBV12-4 to TRBJ1-5; D may be TRBD1 (5 bases). V shed 6 bases and J shed 11 bases, with 17 bases lying between them. The CDR3 length is 13 residues. For the CDR3, the DNA is TGTGCCAGCAGGGGGCGCGGTGAATTGGCCCAGCATTTT. This encodes CASRGRGELAQHF.

This clonotype occurred many times. The genes are TRBV28 and TRBJ2-7, with D possibly TRBD1 on 5 matching bases. With 11 bases removed from V and 5 bases from J, the gap between germline ends came to 19 bases. This CDR3 comprises 13 residues. In germline, CDR1 is MDHEN, CDR2 SYDVKM. CDR3: CAAQRGTGDEQYF. The CDR3 nucleotides are TGTGCCGCCCAGCGAGGAACAGGCGACGAGCAGTACTTC.

This clonotype was seen ten or more times. The chain employs TRBV6-5 and TRBJ1-3; D ambiguous. This CDR3 has 16 residues. The germline V gene encodes CDR1 MNHEY and CDR2 SVGAGI. V shed 6 bases and J shed 0 bases, with 15 bases lying between them. The CDR3 DNA is TGTGCCAGCAGCGCTCTAGAAAGGATCTCTGGAAACACCATATATTTT. It is translated as CASSALERISGNTIYF.

The chain couples TRBV5-1 to TRBJ2-2, with TRBD1 matching 8 bases. The CDR3 sequence is 16 residues long. Germline V gene sequence: CDR1 SGHRS, CDR2 YFSETQ. With 3 bases clipped from V and 1 base from J, the junction kept 5 bases outside the gene matches. In nucleotides, the CDR3 is TGCGCCAGCAGCTCAACCGGGACAGGGAACACCGGGGAGCTGTTTTTT. As protein: CASSSTGTGNTGELFF.

This clonotype was counted many times. V usage is TRBV13 and J usage is TRBJ2-7; 12 bases agree with TRBD1. Germline CDR1 is PRHDT and CDR2 is FYEKMQ (reference sequence). The ends lost 5 bases at V and 5 bases at J; junction bases unmatched: 4. This CDR3 contains 14 residues. CDR3 nucleotide sequence: TGTGCCAGCAGCCTGGGGACAGGGGGCAACGAGCAGTACTTC. Amino acid sequence: CASSLGTGGNEQYF.

Turning to this clonotype: No conserved phenylalanine or tryptophan ends this CDR3, so it is likely a read error. The rearrangement links TRBV7-8 to TRBJ1-5; a weak D match, TRBD1 (5 bases). The CDR3 is 17 residues long. V was cut by 4 bases and J by 0 bases, with 16 bases left in between. Germline CDR1 is SGHVS and CDR2 is FQNEAQ. Here the CDR3 reads CASSSVTGQYSNQPQHI. Here the CDR3 DNA reads TGTGCCAGCAGCTCAGTAACAGGACAATATAGCAATCAGCCCCAGCATATT.